This record concerns one TCR beta chain sequence. Antigen unknown. This table comes from immunoSEQ multiplex PCR, and its TCRdb copy is limited to in-frame clones, with some not included. The sample holds about 140,000 clones, 86% seen once. This specimen comes from a study of cytomegalovirus exposure and HLA in healthy donors. Whole-study findings and limits: It was about 150 TCR beta chains that were listed as cytomegalovirus-associated. Most TCR sequences showed up rarely, but some public TCRs showed up in many donors.

The sequence was obtained from a man younger than 35 in good health and CMV-seronegative. Sequenced material: PBMCs.

Here the CDR3 DNA reads TGTGCCAGCAGCACCCGGACAGGAGACTATGGCTACACCTTC. Its translation: CASSTRTGDYGYTF. This chain links TRBV11-2 with TRBJ1-2; 7 bases are a match to TRBD1. V lost 5 bases and J lost 3; bases outside the gene matches: 6. This CDR3 contains 14 residues. The germline gives CDR1 SGHAT, CDR2 FQNNGV. The complete variable domain, with remaining parts taken from reference TRBV11-2 and TRBJ1-2, reads EAGVAQSPRYKIIEKRQSVAFWCNPISGHATLYWYQQILGQGPKLLIQFQNNGVVDDSQLPKDRFSAERLKGVDSTLKIQPAKLEDSAVYLCASSTRTGDYGYTFGSGTRLTVV.